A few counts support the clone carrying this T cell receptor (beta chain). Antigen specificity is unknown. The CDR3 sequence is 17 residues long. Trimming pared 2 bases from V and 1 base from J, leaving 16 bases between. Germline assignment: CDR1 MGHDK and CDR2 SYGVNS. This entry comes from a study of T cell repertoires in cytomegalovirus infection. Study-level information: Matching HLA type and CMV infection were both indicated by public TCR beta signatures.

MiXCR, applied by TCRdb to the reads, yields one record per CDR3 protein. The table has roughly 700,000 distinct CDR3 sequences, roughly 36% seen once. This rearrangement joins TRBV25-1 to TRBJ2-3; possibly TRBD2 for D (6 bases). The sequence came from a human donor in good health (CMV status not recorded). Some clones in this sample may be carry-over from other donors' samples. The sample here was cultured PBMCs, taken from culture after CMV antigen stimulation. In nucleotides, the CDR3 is TGTGCCAGCAGTGAAAGGGACTCGGTCCATCGCACAGATACGCAGTATTTT. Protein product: CASSERDSVHRTDTQYF.